This T cell receptor (beta chain) stems from a study of T cell changes during pregnancy in multiple sclerosis. CDR1 is SGDLS and CDR2 is YYNGEE in the germline V gene. The length of the CDR3 is 15 residues. Trimming stripped 3 bases from V and 2 bases from J, with 14 bases between. The data were produced by immunoSEQ multiplex PCR, yet TCRdb's version contains in-frame clones alone and is incomplete. The table includes about 68,000 clones, approximately 90% detected once. The source of this sequence is a female donor in good health, enrolled as a control in a pregnancy study. The V call is TRBV9, the J call TRBJ1-1; D is possibly TRBD1 (5 bases). Specimen: peripheral blood, collected in the second trimester of pregnancy. CDR3 DNA: TGTGCCAGCAGCGCCGTAGTGGGGCATAACACTGAAGCTTTCTTT. Translation: CASSAVVGHNTEAFF.